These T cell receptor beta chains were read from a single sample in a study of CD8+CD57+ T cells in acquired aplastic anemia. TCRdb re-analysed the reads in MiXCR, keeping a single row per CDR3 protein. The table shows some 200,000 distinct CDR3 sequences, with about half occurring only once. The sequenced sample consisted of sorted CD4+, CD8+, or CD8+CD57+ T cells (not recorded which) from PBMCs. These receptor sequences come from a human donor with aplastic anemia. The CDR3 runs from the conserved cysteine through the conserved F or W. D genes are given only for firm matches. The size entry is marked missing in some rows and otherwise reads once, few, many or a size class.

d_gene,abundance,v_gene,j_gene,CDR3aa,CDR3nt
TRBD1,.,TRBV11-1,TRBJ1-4,CASSVGQGATNEKLFF,TGTGCCAGCAGCGTTGGACAGGGAGCAACTAATGAAAAACTGTTTTTT
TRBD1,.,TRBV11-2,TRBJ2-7,CASSPTGLGQGYEQYF,TGTGCCAGCAGCCCAACAGGGCTGGGACAGGGCTACGAGCAGTACTTC
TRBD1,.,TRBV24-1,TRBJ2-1,CATSDLGKAGGYSEQFF,TGTGCCACCAGTGATTTGGGTAAGGCAGGGGGCTACAGTGAGCAGTTCTTC
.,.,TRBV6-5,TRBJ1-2,CASSYRNRGRGDGYTF,TGTGCCAGCAGTTATAGGAATCGAGGCAGGGGAGATGGCTACACCTTC
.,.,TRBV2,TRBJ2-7,CATRRGTHAYEQYF,TGTGCCACCCGAAGAGGGACTCACGCCTACGAGCAGTACTTC
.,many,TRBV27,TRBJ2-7,CASSLSSPGSYEQYF,TGTGCCAGCAGTTTATCGAGCCCAGGCTCCTACGAGCAGTACTTC
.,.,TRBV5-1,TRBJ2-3,CASSLERAPTDTQYF,TGCGCCAGCAGCTTGGAGCGAGCGCCCACAGATACGCAGTATTTT
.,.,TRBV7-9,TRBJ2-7,CASSPTPGYEQYF,TGTGCCAGCAGCCCCACCCCTGGGTACGAGCAGTACTTC
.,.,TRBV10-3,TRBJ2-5,CASASGVRGVGETQYF,TGTGCCAGCGCGTCGGGGGTTCGCGGGGTGGGGGAGACCCAGTACTTC
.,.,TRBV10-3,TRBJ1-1,CASSPTGKGTEAFF,TGTGCCAGCAGCCCGACAGGTAAGGGCACTGAAGCTTTCTTT
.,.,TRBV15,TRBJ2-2,CATSIGLANTGELFF,TGTGCCACCAGCATCGGGCTAGCGAACACCGGGGAGCTGTTTTTT
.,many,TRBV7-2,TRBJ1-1,CASSFGGAPEAFF,TGTGCCAGCAGTTTCGGGGGGGCGCCGGAAGCTTTCTTT
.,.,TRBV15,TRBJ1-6,CATSRGGLGGGSPLHF,TGTGCCACCAGCAGAGGGGGCCTCGGGGGAGGTTCACCCCTCCACTTT
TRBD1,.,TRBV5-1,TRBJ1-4,CASSLGGQASTNEKLFF,TGCGCCAGCAGCTTGGGTGGACAGGCATCAACTAATGAAAAACTGTTTTTT
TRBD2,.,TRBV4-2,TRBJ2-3,CASSPSGATSTDTQYF,TGTGCCAGCAGCCCCAGCGGGGCTACTAGCACAGATACGCAGTATTTT
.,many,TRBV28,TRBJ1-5,CASKGADSPKGPQHF,TGTGCCAGCAAAGGAGCCGACAGCCCCAAAGGGCCCCAGCATTTT
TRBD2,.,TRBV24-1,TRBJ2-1,CASRPGTSGGSGEQFF,TGTGCCAGCAGACCCGGGACTAGCGGGGGGAGTGGTGAGCAGTTCTTC
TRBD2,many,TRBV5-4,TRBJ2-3,CASSLEAGGRGDTQYF,TGTGCCAGCAGCTTGGAGGCGGGGGGTCGGGGGGATACGCAGTATTTT
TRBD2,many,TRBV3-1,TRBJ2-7,CASSQVGLAGGYEQYF,TGTGCCAGCAGCCAGGTGGGACTAGCGGGAGGGTACGAGCAGTACTTC
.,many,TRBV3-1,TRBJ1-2,CASSHLLGHGYTF,TGTGCCAGCAGCCATCTCCTGGGGCATGGCTACACCTTC
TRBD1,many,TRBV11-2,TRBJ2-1,CASSLVLGQGAFLSYNEQFF,TGTGCCAGCAGCTTAGTCTTAGGACAGGGGGCCTTCCTATCCTACAATGAGCAGTTCTTC
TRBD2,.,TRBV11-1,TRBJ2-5,CASSFERLAGGRQETQYF,TGTGCCAGCAGCTTTGAAAGGCTAGCGGGAGGGAGACAAGAGACCCAGTACTTC
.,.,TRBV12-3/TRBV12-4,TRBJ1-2,CASSKTPWGKDYGYTF,TGTGCCAGCAGTAAGACTCCGTGGGGTAAAGACTATGGCTACACCTTC
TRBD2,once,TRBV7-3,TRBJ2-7,CASSPGLVYEQYF,TGTGCCAGCAGCCCGGGACTAGTATACGAGCAGTACTTC
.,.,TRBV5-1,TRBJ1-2,CASSLEGDYGYTF,TGCGCCAGCAGCTTGGAGGGGGACTATGGCTACACCTTC
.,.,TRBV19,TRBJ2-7,CASSYSEVNEQYF,TGTGCCAGCAGTTACTCGGAAGTAAACGAGCAGTACTTC
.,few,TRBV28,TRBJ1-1,CASKWGNTEAFF,TGTGCCAGCAAGTGGGGGAACACTGAAGCTTTCTTT
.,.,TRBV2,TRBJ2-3,CASSSTHTDTQYF,TGTGCCAGCAGCTCGACCCACACTGATACGCAGTATTTT
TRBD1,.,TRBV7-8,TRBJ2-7,CASSPGTGNSYEQYF,TGTGCCAGCAGCCCAGGGACAGGCAACTCCTACGAGCAGTACTTC
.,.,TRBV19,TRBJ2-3,CASSMGFTSTDTQYF,TGTGCCAGTAGTATGGGTTTCACTAGCACAGATACGCAGTATTTT
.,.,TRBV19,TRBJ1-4,CASSIELENEKLFF,TGTGCCAGTAGTATAGAACTCGAGAATGAAAAACTGTTTTTT
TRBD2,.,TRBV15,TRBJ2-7,CATSSGTSGIYEQYF,TGTGCCACCAGCTCAGGTACTAGCGGAATCTACGAGCAGTACTTC
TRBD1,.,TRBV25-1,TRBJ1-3,CASSGDRVSGNTIYF,TGTGCCAGCAGTGGGGACAGGGTCTCTGGAAACACCATATATTTT
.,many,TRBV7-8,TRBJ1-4,CASSPLPGAGEKLFF,TGTGCCAGCAGCCCGCTACCGGGGGCGGGCGAAAAACTGTTTTTT
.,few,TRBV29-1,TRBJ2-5,CSVEVQTQYF,TGCAGCGTTGAAGTGCAGACCCAGTACTTC